These 2 T cell receptor beta chains were all obtained from the same sample, sequenced in a study of CD8 T cells in Susac syndrome (dated by TCRdb to about 2019). Libraries were prepared through the immunoSEQ multiplex PCR assay. RNA was extracted using the RNeasy kit, and about 0.45 to 1 ug of the RNA was reverse transcribed with random hexamers. In-frame beta chains were kept once TCRdb had trimmed the public reads at Q25 with fastp and called clones with MiXCR. Rows with one shared CDR3 protein collapse into an entry with the most common genes and DNA. The table for this sample lists some 150,000 distinct CDR3 sequences; roughly 96% of them were counted only once. 0.16% of the sample is in the top ten clones. Sequencing input: CD4+ T cells from PBMCs. These receptors were obtained from a human donor with Susac syndrome.

The gene calls are TRBV3-1 and TRBJ2-5, with D possibly matching TRBD1 (6 bases). Germline V gives CDR1 LGHDT, CDR2 YNNKEL (reference sequence). The V end lost 5 bases, the J end lost 6 bases, and 13 bases lay between the germline ends. This CDR3 is built from 13 residues. CDR3 in amino acids: CASSFRGTKTQYF. In nucleotides, the CDR3 is TGTGCCAGCAGCTTCAGGGGAACGAAGACCCAGTACTTC.

This clonotype came up once. Here the CDR3 DNA reads TGCGCCAGCAGCTTGGGGGGACAGAACACTGAAGCTTTCTTT. It encodes CASSLGGQNTEAFF. The chain links TRBV5-1 to TRBJ1-1; D might be TRBD1 (6 bases). The V and J ends lost 0 bases and 1 base respectively, with 7 bases between them. Germline CDR1 reads SGHRS; CDR2 reads YFSETQ. This CDR3 region has 14 residues.